This T cell receptor (beta chain) was sequenced during a study of blood T cell repertoires in COVID-19. Looking at the study overall: Samples came from the United States, Italy and Spain, spanning acute and convalescent COVID-19. PBMCs, B-cell-depleted T cells, or T cells were the source of the cDNA or gDNA that made up the material.

The germline V gene has CDR1 LGHDT and CDR2 YNNKEL (reference sequence). V gave up 4 bases and J gave up 4 bases, with 6 bases separating them. This CDR3 is built from 12 residues. Study processing details: Estimation of nucleated cell counts was performed using reference gene primer amplification. TCRdb keeps only in-frame clones here, not all; method: immunoSEQ multiplex PCR. Clone size and V and J calls were adopted from that table, with D and trimming inferred from the DNA. The sample has roughly 73,000 clones; 85% to 90% are singletons. This receptor was taken from an older man with acute or convalescent COVID-19. The sequencing sample was made of peripheral blood. The gene calls are TRBV3-1 (or the pseudogene TRBV3-2) and TRBJ2-3, with D uncertain. CDR3 protein: CASSPLSDTQYF. The CDR3 nucleotides read TGTGCCAGCAGCCCCTTATCAGATACGCAGTATTTT.